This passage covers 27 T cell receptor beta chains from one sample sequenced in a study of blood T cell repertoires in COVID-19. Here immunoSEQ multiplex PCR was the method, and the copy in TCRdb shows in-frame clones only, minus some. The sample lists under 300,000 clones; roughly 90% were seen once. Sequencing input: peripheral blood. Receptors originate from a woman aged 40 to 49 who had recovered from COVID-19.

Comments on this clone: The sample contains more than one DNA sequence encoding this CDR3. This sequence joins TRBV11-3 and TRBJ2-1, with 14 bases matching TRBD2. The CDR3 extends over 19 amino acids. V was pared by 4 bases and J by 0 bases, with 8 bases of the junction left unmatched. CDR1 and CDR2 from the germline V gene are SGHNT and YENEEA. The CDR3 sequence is CASSSGLAGGYSSYNEQFF. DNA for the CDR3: TGTGCCAGCAGCTCAGGACTAGCGGGAGGATACAGCTCCTACAATGAGCAGTTCTTC. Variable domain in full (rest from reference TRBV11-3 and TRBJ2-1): EAGVVQSPRYKIIEKKQPVAFWCNPISGHNTLYWYLQNLGQGPELLIRYENEEAVDDSQLPKDRFSAERLKGVDSTLKIQPAELGDSAVYLCASSSGLAGGYSSYNEQFFGPGTRLTVL.

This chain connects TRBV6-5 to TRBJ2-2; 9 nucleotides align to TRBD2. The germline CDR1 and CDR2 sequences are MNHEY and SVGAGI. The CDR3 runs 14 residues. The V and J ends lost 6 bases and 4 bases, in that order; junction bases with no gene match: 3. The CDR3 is CASRRLAATGELFF. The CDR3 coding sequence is TGTGCCAGCAGGAGACTAGCGGCCACCGGGGAGCTGTTTTTT.

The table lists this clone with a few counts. CDR3 sequence reads: CASSPRGRDYEQYF. The CDR3, as DNA: TGTGCCAGCAGTCCCCGAGGCAGGGATTACGAGCAGTACTTC. The J gene is TRBJ2-7, the V gene TRBV2, with D maybe TRBD1 (5 bases). Germline CDR1 is SNHLY and CDR2 is FYNNEI. Trimming removed 5 bases from V and 4 bases from J, with 15 bases in between. CDR3 length: 14 amino acids.

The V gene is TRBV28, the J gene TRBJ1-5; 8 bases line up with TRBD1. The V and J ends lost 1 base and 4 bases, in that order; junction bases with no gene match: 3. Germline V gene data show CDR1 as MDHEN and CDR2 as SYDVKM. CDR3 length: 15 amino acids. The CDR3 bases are TGTGCCAGCAGTTTATCAGGGGGCAGGAATCAGCCCCAGCATTTT. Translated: CASSLSGGRNQPQHF.

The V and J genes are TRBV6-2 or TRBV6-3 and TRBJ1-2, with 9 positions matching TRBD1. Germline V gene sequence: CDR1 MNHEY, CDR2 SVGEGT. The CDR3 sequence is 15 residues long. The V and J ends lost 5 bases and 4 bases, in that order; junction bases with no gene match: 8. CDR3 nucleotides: TGTGCCAGCAGTAAATCGGGACAGGGCCCCTATGGCTACACCTTC. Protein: CASSKSGQGPYGYTF.

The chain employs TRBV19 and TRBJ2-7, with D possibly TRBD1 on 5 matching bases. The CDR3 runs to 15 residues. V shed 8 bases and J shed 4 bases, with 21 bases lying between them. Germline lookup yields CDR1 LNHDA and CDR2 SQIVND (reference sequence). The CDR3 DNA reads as TGTGCCAGTGCCCCTGGGGCAGGGTTTTCTTACGAGCAGTACTTC. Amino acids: CASAPGAGFSYEQYF.

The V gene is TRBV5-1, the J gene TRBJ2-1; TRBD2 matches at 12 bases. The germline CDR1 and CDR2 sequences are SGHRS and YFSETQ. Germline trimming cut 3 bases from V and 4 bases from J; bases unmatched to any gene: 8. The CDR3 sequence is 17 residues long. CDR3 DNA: TGCGCCAGCAGCTCGGGACTAGCGGGCCTCACTTACAATGAGCAGTTCTTC. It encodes CASSSGLAGLTYNEQFF.

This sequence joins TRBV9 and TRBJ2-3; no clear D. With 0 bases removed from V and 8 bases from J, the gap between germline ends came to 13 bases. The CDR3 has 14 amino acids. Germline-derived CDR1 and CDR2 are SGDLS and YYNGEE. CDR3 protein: CASSVGSPDFTQYF. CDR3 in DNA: TGTGCCAGCAGCGTAGGATCGCCCGACTTTACGCAGTATTTT.

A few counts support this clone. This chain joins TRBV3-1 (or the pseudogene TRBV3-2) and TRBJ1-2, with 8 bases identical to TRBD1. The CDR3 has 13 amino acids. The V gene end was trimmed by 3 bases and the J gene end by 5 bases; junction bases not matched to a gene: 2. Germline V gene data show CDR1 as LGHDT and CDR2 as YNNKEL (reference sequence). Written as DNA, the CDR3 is TGTGCCAGCAGCCAGCGACAGGGGTATGGCTACACCTTC. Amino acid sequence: CASSQRQGYGYTF.

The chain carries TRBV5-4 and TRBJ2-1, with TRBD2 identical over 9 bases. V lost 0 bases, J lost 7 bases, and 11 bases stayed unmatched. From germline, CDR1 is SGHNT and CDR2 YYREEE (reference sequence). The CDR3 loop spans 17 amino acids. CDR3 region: CASSLVLVAGDRNEQFF. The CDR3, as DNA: TGTGCCAGCAGCTTGGTCTTGGTAGCGGGAGATAGGAATGAGCAGTTCTTC. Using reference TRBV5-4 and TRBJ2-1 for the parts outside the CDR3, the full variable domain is ETGVTQSPTHLIKTRGQQVTLRCSSQSGHNTVSWYQQALGQGPQFIFQYYREEENGRGNFPPRFSGLQFPNYSSELNVNALELDDSALYLCASSLVLVAGDRNEQFFGPGTRLTVL.

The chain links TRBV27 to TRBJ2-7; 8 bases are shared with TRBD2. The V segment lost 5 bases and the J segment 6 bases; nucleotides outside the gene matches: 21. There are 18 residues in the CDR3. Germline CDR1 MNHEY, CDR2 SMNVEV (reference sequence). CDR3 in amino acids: CASSKAGGSSRTEREQYF. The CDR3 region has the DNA TGTGCCAGCAGTAAGGCGGGAGGTAGCTCTAGGACGGAGCGCGAGCAGTACTTC.

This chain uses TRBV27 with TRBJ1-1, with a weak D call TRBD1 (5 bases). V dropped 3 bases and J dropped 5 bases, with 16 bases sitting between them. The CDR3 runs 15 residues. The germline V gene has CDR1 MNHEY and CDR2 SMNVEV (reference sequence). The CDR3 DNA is TGTGCCAGCAGTTTCGGGGACGGGGGACGGACTGAAGCTTTCTTT. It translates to CASSFGDGGRTEAFF.

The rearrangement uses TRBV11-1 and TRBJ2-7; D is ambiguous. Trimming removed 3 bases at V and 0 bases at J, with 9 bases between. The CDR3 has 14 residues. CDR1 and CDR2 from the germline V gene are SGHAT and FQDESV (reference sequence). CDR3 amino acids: CASSFILNSYEQYF. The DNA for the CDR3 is TGTGCCAGCAGCTTCATCCTAAACTCCTACGAGCAGTACTTC.

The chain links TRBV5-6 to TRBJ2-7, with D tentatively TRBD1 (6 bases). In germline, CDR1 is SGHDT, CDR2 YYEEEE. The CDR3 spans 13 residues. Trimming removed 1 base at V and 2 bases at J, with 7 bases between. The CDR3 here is CASSLRGTYEQYF. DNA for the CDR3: TGTGCCAGCAGCTTGAGGGGGACCTACGAGCAGTACTTC.

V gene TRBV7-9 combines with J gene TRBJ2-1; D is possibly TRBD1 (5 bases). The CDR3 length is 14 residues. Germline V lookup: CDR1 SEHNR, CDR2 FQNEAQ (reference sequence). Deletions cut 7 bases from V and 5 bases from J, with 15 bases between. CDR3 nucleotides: TGTGCCAGCACCCCCCCAGGGCTCCACAATGAGCAGTTCTTC. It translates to CASTPPGLHNEQFF.

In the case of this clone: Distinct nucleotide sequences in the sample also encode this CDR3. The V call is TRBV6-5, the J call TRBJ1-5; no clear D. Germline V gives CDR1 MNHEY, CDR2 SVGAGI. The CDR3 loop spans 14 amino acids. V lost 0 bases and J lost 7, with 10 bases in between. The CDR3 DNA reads TGTGCCAGCAGTTACTCAGGAGGCCACCAGCCCCAGCATTTT. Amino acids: CASSYSGGHQPQHF.

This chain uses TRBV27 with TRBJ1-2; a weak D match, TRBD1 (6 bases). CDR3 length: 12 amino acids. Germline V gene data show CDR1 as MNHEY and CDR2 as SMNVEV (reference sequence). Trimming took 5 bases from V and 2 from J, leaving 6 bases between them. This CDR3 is CASSTGNYGYTF. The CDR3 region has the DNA TGTGCCAGCAGTACAGGGAACTATGGCTACACCTTC.

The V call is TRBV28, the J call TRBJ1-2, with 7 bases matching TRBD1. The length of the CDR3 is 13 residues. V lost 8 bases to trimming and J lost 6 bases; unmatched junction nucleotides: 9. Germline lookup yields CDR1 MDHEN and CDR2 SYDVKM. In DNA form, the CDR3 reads TGTGCCAGCTTCCCCGGGACAGACGATGGCTACACCTTC. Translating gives CASFPGTDDGYTF.

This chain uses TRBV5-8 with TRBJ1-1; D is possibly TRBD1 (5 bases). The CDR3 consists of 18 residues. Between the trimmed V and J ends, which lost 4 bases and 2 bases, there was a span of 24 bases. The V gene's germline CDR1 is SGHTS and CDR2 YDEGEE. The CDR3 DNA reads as TGTGCCAGCAGCCGGAGGGGTCGCCGCGAGTCCAAAAACACTGAAGCTTTCTTT. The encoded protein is CASSRRGRRESKNTEAFF.

For the CDR3, the DNA is TGTGCCACCAGCAGGTATTACCCGCGGGGGGGCAACACAGATACGCAGTATTTT. Its protein is CATSRYYPRGGNTDTQYF. This rearrangement joins TRBV15 to TRBJ2-3; 9 bases align to TRBD2. Germline V gene lookup returns CDR1 LNHNV and CDR2 YYDKDF (reference sequence). Losses at the gene ends were 3 bases for V and 2 bases for J; bases not matched to a gene: 12. This CDR3 spans 18 amino acids.

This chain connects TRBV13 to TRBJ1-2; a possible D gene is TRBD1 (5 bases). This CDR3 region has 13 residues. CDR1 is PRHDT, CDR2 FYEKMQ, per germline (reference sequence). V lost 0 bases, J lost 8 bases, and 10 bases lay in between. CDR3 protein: CASSLGPGPGYTF. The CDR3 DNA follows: TGTGCCAGCAGCTTAGGCCCAGGGCCGGGCTACACCTTC.

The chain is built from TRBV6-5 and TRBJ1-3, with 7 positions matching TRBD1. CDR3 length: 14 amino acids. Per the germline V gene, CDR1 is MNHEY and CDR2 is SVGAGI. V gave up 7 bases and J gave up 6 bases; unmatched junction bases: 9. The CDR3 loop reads CASIKGTEANTIYF. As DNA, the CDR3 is TGTGCCAGCATAAAAGGGACAGAAGCAAACACCATATATTTT.

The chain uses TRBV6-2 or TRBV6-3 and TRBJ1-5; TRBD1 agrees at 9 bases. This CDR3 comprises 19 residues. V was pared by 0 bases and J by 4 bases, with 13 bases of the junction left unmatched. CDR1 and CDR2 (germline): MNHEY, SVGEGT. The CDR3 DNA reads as TGTGCCAGCAGTTACTCGTGGAACAGGGGGCTTTTAGGGAATCAGCCCCAGCATTTT. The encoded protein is CASSYSWNRGLLGNQPQHF.

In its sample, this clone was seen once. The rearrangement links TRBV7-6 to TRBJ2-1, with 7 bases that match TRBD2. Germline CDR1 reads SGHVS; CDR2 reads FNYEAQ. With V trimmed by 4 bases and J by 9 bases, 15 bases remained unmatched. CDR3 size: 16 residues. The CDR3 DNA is TGTGCCAGCAGCTCTGATTTCGGGGGAGGGTTTCGTGAGCAGTTCTTC. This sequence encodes CASSSDFGGGFREQFF.

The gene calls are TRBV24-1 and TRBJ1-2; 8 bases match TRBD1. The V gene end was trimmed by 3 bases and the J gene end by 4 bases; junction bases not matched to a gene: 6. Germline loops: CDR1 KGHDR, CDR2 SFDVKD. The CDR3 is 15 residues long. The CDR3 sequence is CATSDPGTGSYGYTF. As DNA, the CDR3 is TGTGCCACCAGTGATCCCGGGACAGGATCCTATGGCTACACCTTC.

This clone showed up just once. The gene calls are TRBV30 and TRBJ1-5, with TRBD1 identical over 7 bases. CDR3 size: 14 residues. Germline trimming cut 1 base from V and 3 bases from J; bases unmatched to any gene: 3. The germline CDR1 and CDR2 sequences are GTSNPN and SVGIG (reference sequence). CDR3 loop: CAWSAGQLNQPQHF. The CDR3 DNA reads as TGTGCCTGGAGTGCGGGACAGCTCAATCAGCCCCAGCATTTT.

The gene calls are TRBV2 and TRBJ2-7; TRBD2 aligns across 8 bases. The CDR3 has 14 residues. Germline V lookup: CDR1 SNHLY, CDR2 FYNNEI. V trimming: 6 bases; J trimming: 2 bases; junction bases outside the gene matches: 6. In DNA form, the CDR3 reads TGTGCCAGCAGCGGGGGGGGGCTTGCCTACGAGCAGTACTTC. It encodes CASSGGGLAYEQYF. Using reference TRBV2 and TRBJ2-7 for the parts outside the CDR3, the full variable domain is EPEVTQTPSHQVTQMGQEVILRCVPISNHLYFYWYRQILGQKVEFLVSFYNNEISEKSEIFDDQFSVERPDGSNFTLKIRSTKLEDSAMYFCASSGGGLAYEQYFGPGTRLTVT.